A selection of T cell receptor beta chains follows, all from one sample in a study of blood T cell repertoires in COVID-19. TCRdb keeps only in-frame clones here, not all; method: immunoSEQ multiplex PCR. The table has some 250,000 clones, 81% seen once. Sequencing was carried out using peripheral blood. The receptors were gathered from an older woman with active or convalescent COVID-19. Each CDR3 is given without its conserved first and last residue. Fields, in order: V gene, clone size, J gene, CDR3 protein. Rows give clone size only sometimes, using once, few, many, or a class for an expanded clone.

v_call: TRBV19
clone_size: -
j_call: TRBJ2-2
cdr3_aa: ASSPRTGSFTGELF

v_call: TRBV5-4
clone_size: -
j_call: TRBJ1-2
cdr3_aa: ASSTHAIRGYGYT

v_call: TRBV19
clone_size: once
j_call: TRBJ1-1
cdr3_aa: ASTGPLGTEAF

v_call: TRBV5-1
clone_size: once
j_call: TRBJ2-3
cdr3_aa: ASSFSPSGGADTQY

v_call: TRBV5-1
clone_size: -
j_call: TRBJ2-7
cdr3_aa: ASSPEDRGLFEQY

v_call: TRBV19
clone_size: -
j_call: TRBJ1-4
cdr3_aa: ASSATETPRHEKLF

v_call: TRBV5-4
clone_size: -
j_call: TRBJ2-1
cdr3_aa: ASRVIAGAYNEQF

v_call: TRBV6-5
clone_size: -
j_call: TRBJ1-5
cdr3_aa: ASSQGYSNQPQH

v_call: TRBV4-2
clone_size: few
j_call: TRBJ2-7
cdr3_aa: ASSQDLASGELGYEQY

v_call: TRBV19
clone_size: once
j_call: TRBJ1-1
cdr3_aa: ASSMAGGGYTEAF

v_call: TRBV30
clone_size: -
j_call: TRBJ2-3
cdr3_aa: AWRKGPSTDTQY

v_call: TRBV5-8
clone_size: few
j_call: TRBJ1-1
cdr3_aa: ASSLWGVNTEAF

v_call: TRBV25-1
clone_size: -
j_call: TRBJ2-1
cdr3_aa: ASSERQGHSYNEQF

v_call: TRBV9
clone_size: -
j_call: TRBJ1-5
cdr3_aa: ASSVGQGKGQPQH

v_call: TRBV28
clone_size: -
j_call: TRBJ1-4
cdr3_aa: ASRKVGGGTYHGNEKLF

v_call: TRBV14
clone_size: -
j_call: TRBJ1-2
cdr3_aa: ASSLFRDTNLWGHGYT

v_call: TRBV27
clone_size: -
j_call: TRBJ2-7
cdr3_aa: ASSHPELGHEQY

v_call: TRBV6-5
clone_size: -
j_call: TRBJ2-1
cdr3_aa: ASSYRGSYNEQF

v_call: TRBV19
clone_size: -
j_call: TRBJ2-1
cdr3_aa: ASSLHREQF

v_call: TRBV3-1/TRBV3-2
clone_size: -
j_call: TRBJ1-1
cdr3_aa: ASSQVAMNTEAF

v_call: TRBV19
clone_size: -
j_call: TRBJ1-5
cdr3_aa: ASSSRDRGPNQPQH

v_call: TRBV4-2
clone_size: once
j_call: TRBJ2-7
cdr3_aa: ASSQEGLGGGAHEQY

v_call: TRBV4-2
clone_size: -
j_call: TRBJ2-7
cdr3_aa: ASSQTSGGDYEQY

v_call: TRBV5-6
clone_size: -
j_call: TRBJ2-2
cdr3_aa: ASSPGGSNTGELF

v_call: TRBV6-1
clone_size: -
j_call: TRBJ2-1
cdr3_aa: ASSEWTSGGWDNEQF

v_call: TRBV5-1
clone_size: -
j_call: TRBJ2-3
cdr3_aa: ASSLDRFTDTQY

v_call: TRBV13
clone_size: -
j_call: TRBJ2-3
cdr3_aa: ASSPWTSGGAADTQY

v_call: TRBV27
clone_size: -
j_call: TRBJ1-2
cdr3_aa: ASSPWDSDYGYT

v_call: TRBV7-3
clone_size: -
j_call: TRBJ2-1
cdr3_aa: ASSRAGKSSYNEQF

v_call: TRBV19
clone_size: -
j_call: TRBJ1-4
cdr3_aa: ASSMAAVSREKLF

v_call: TRBV6-1
clone_size: -
j_call: TRBJ1-2
cdr3_aa: ASSAIRTGGIDGYT

v_call: TRBV4-1
clone_size: -
j_call: TRBJ1-6
cdr3_aa: ASSQLMDRPLH

v_call: TRBV28
clone_size: -
j_call: TRBJ1-2
cdr3_aa: ASSFPRTGGDYGYT

v_call: TRBV7-8
clone_size: few
j_call: TRBJ2-7
cdr3_aa: ASSPNFSYEQY

v_call: TRBV18
clone_size: -
j_call: TRBJ2-2
cdr3_aa: ASSPQGQNTGELF

v_call: TRBV19
clone_size: -
j_call: TRBJ1-1
cdr3_aa: ASSIMGVRNTEAF

v_call: TRBV3-1/TRBV3-2
clone_size: -
j_call: TRBJ1-1
cdr3_aa: ASSQKGARGTEAF

v_call: TRBV10-3
clone_size: -
j_call: TRBJ2-7
cdr3_aa: AIVREGEQY

v_call: TRBV10-3
clone_size: -
j_call: TRBJ1-5
cdr3_aa: AINAQGIHQPQH

v_call: TRBV7-8
clone_size: -
j_call: TRBJ1-1
cdr3_aa: ASSPLGTGSPFNTEAF

v_call: TRBV27
clone_size: few
j_call: TRBJ1-2
cdr3_aa: ASTPTQGAGYGYT

v_call: TRBV18
clone_size: -
j_call: TRBJ1-5
cdr3_aa: ASSPLQDQPQH

v_call: TRBV5-1
clone_size: few
j_call: TRBJ2-7
cdr3_aa: ASSLGGTGNFEQY

v_call: TRBV9
clone_size: once
j_call: TRBJ1-4
cdr3_aa: ASSEGGQSNEKLF

v_call: TRBV29-1
clone_size: -
j_call: TRBJ2-6
cdr3_aa: SVMEGISGANVLT

v_call: TRBV14
clone_size: -
j_call: TRBJ1-1
cdr3_aa: ASSRDRSAF

v_call: TRBV6-5
clone_size: once
j_call: TRBJ2-3
cdr3_aa: ASSYDSGATDTQY